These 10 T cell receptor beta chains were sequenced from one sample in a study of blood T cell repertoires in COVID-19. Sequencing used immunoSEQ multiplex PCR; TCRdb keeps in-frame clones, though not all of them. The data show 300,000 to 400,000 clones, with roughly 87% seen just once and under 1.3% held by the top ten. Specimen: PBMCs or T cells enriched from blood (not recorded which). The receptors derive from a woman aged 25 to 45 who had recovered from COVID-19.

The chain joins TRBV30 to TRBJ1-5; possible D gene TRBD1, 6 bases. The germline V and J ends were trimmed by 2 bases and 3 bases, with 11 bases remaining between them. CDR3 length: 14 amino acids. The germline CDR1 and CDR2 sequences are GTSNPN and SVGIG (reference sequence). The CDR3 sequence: CAWSMTGPNQPQHF. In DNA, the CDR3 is TGTGCCTGGAGTATGACAGGCCCCAATCAGCCCCAGCATTTT.

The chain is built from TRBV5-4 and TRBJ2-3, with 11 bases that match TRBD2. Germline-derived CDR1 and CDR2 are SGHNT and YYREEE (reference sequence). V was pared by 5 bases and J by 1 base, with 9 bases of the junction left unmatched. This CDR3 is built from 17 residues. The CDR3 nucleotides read TGTGCCAGCAGAGTCGGGGCTAGCGGGGGGCGCACAGATACGCAGTATTTT. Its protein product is CASRVGASGGRTDTQYF.

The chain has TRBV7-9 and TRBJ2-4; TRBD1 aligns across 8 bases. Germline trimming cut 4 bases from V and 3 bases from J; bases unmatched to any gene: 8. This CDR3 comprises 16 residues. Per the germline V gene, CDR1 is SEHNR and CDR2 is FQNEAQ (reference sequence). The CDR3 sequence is CASSSSGTGVKNIQYF. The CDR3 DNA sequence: TGTGCCAGCAGCTCCTCCGGGACAGGAGTCAAAAACATTCAGTACTTC.

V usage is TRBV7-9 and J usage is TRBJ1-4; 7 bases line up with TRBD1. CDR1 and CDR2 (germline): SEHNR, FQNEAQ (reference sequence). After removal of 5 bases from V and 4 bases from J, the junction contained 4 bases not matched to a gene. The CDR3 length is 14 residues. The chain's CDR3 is CASSQGQYNEKLFF. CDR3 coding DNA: TGTGCCAGCAGCCAGGGACAGTATAATGAAAAACTGTTTTTT. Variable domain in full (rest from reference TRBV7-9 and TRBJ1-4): DTGVSQNPRHKITKRGQNVTFRCDPISEHNRLYWYRQTLGQGPEFLTYFQNEAQLEKSRLLSDRFSAERPKGSFSTLEIQRTEQGDSAMYLCASSQGQYNEKLFFGSGTQLSVL.

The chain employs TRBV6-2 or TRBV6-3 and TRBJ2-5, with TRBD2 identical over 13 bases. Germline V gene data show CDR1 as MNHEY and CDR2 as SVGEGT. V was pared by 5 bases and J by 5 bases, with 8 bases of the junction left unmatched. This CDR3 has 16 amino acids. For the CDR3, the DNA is TGTGCCAGCAGTCATACTAGCGGGGGGGTCGGTGAGACCCAGTACTTC. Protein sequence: CASSHTSGGVGETQYF.

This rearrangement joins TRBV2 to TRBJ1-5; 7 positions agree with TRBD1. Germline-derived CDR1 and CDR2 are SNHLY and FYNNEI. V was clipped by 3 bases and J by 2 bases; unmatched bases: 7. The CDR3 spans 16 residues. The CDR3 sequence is CASSELGGGGNQPQHF. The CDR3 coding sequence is TGTGCCAGCAGTGAGCTAGGGGGCGGTGGCAATCAGCCCCAGCATTTT.

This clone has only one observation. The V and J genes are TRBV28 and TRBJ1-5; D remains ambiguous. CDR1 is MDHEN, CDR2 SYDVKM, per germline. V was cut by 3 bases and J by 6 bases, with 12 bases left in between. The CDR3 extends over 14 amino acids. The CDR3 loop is CASSFSGGGQPQHF. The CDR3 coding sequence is TGTGCCAGCAGTTTTTCCGGCGGAGGTCAGCCCCAGCATTTT.

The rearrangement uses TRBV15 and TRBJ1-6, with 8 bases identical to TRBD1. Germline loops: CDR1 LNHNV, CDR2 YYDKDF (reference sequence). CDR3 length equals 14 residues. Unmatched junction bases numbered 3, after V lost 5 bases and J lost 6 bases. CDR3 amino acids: CATSGQGSNSPLHF. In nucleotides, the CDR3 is TGTGCCACCAGCGGACAGGGCTCTAATTCACCCCTCCACTTT.

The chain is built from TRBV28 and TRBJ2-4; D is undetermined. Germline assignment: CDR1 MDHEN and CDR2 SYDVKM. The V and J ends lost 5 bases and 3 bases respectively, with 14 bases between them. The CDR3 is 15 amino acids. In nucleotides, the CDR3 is TGTGCCAGCAGTGGCGCCCCCTCGGGCAAAAACATTCAGTACTTC. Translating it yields CASSGAPSGKNIQYF.

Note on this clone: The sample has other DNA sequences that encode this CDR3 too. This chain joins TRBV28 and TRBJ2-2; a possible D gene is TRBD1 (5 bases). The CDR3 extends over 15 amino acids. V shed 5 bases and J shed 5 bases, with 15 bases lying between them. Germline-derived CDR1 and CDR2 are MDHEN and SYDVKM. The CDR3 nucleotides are TGTGCCAGCAGTCTACCCGGGCAGGGTACCGGGGAGCTGTTTTTT. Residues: CASSLPGQGTGELFF.